The sequence of this TCR beta chain was determined in a study of shared clonotypes between healthy human individuals. Study outcomes and limitations: Clonotype sharing across a few donors was observed for roughly 5% of naive CD4 clonotypes. Shared clonotypes across all four donors exceeded non-shared ones in generation probability. Estimated richness values were generally larger in naive subsets than in memory subsets.

Partitioning of CD4+ cells yielded a CD45RA+ naive subset and a CD45RA-negative memory subset. CDR1 and CDR2 from the germline V gene are MNHEY and SMNVEV (reference sequence). V lost 6 bases to trimming and J lost 2 bases; unmatched junction nucleotides: 6. The CDR3 consists of 15 residues. On this clone: The antigen remains unidentified.

Some clones are missing from TCRdb's copy, which holds only in-frame ones; the method was immunoSEQ multiplex PCR. Of over a million clones listed, about four fifths were seen once; the top ten hold 0.6% to 0.7%. The origin of this receptor is a young man in good health. Some clones in this sample may be carry-over from other donors' samples. V and J are TRBV27 and TRBJ1-2; TRBD1 aligns across 10 bases. Sequencing was carried out using memory CD4+ T cells from PBMCs. Subset noted: CD45RA-negative fraction. The chain's CDR3 is CASSPWTGGNYGYTF. CDR3 nucleotide sequence: TGTGCCAGCAGCCCATGGACAGGGGGGAACTATGGCTACACCTTC.